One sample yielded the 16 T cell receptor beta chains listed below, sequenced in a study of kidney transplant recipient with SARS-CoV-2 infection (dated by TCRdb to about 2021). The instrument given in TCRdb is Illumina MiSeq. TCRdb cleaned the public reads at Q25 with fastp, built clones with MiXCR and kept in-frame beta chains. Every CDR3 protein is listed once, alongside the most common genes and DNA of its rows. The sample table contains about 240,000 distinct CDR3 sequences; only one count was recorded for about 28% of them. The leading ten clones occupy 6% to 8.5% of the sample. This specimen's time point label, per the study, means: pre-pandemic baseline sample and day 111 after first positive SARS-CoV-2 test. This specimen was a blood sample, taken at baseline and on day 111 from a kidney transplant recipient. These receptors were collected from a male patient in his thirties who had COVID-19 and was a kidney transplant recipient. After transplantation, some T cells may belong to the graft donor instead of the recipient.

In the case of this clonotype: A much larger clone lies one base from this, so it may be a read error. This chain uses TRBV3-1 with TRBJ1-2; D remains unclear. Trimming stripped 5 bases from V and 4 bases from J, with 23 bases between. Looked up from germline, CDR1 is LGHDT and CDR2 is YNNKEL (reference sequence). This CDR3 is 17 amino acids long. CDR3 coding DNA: TGTGCCAGCAGCGGCAAGTACGCCCTTCGAAAGACCTATGGCTACACCTTC. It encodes CASSGKYALRKTYGYTF.

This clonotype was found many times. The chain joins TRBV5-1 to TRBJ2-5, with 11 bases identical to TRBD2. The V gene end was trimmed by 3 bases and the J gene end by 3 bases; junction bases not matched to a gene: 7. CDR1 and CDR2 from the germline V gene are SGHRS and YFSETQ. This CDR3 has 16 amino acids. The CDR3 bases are TGCGCCAGCAGCTACCCCGGGACTAGCGGTGAAGAGACCCAGTACTTC. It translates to CASSYPGTSGEETQYF.

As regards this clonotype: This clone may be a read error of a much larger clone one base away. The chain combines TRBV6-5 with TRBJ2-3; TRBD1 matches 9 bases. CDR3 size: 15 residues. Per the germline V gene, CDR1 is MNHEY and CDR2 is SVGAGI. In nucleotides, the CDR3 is TGTGCCAGCAGCTACCGGGACAGGGCGACAGATACGCGGTATTTT. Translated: CASSYRDRATDTRYF.

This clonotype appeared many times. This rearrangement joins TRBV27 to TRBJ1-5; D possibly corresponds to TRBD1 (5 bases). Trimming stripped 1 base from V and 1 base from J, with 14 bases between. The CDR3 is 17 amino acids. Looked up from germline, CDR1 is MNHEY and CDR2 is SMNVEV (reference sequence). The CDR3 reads CASSLFPRARSNQPQHF. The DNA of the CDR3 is TGTGCCAGCAGTTTATTTCCCAGGGCGAGAAGCAATCAGCCCCAGCATTTT.

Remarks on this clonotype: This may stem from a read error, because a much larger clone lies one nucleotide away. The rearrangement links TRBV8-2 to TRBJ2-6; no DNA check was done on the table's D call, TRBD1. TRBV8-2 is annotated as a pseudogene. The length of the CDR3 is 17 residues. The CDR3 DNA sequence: TGTGGCACTTCCGACAGGATAACACAACGTCGGGCCAACGTCCTGACTTTC. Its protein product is CGTSDRITQRRANVLTF.

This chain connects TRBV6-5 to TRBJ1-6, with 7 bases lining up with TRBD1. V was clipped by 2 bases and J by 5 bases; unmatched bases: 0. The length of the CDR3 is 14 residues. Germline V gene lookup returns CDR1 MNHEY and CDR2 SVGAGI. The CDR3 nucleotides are TGTGCCAGCAGTTACGGGACAGATAATTCACCCCTCCACTTT. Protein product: CASSYGTDNSPLHF.

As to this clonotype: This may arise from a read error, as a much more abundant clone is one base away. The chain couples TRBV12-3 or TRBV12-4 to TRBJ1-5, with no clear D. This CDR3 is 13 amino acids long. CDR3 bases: TGTGCCTGCAGTTTTGACATCAATCAGCCCCAGCATTTT. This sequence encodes CACSFDINQPQHF.

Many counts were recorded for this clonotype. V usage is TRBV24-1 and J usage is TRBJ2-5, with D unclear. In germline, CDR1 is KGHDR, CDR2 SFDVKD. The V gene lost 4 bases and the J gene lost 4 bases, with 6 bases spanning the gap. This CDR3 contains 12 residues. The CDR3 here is CATSEYGETQYF. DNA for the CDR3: TGTGCCACCAGTGAATACGGAGAGACCCAGTACTTC.

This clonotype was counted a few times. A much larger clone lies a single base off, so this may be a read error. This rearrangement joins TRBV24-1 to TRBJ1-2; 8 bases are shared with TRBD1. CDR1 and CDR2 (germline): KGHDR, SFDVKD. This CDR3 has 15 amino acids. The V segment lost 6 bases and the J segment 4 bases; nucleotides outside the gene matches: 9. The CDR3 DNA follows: TGTGCCACCAGTAATGCGACAGGGGAGGTCTATGGCTACACCTTC. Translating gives CATSNATGEVYGYTF.

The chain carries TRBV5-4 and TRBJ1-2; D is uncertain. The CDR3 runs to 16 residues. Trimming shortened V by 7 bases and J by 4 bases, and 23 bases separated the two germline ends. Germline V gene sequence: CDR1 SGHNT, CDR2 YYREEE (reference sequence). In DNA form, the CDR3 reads TGTGCCAGCCATCAGCTCGTACCAGGAAAGACCTATGGCTACACCTTC. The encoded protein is CASHQLVPGKTYGYTF.

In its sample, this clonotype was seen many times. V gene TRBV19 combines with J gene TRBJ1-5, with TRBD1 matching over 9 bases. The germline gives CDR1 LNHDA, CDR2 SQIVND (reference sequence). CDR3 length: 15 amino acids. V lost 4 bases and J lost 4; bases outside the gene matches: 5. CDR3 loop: CASSSPDRGNQPQHF. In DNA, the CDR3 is TGTGCCAGTAGTAGTCCGGACAGGGGAAATCAGCCCCAGCATTTT.

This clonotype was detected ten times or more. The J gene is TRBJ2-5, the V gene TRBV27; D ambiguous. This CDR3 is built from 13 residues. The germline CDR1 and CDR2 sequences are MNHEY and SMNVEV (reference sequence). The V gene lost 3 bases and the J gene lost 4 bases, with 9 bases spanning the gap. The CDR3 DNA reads TGTGCCAGCAGTTTGATCAGAGGAGAGACCCAGTACTTC. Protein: CASSLIRGETQYF.

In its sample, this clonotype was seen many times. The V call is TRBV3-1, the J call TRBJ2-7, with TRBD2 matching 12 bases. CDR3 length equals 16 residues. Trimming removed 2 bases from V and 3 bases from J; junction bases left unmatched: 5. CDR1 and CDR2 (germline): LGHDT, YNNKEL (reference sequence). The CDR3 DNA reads TGTGCCAGCAGCCAACCAGTACTAGCGGGAGGCTACGAGCAGTACTTC. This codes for CASSQPVLAGGYEQYF.

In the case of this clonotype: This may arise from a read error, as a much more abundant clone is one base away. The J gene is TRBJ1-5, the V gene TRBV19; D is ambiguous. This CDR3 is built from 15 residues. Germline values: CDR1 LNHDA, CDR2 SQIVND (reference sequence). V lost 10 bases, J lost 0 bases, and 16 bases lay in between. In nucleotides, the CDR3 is TGTGCCACCATTGAGGCGGACTATAGCAATCAGCCCCAGCATTTT. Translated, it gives CATIEADYSNQPQHF.

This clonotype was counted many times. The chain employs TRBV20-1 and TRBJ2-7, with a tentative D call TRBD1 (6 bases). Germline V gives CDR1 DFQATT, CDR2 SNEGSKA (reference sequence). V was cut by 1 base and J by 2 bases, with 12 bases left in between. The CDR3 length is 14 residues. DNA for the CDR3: TGCAGTGCTAGAGTTACAGGGAAGACCTACGAGCAGTACTTC. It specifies CSARVTGKTYEQYF.

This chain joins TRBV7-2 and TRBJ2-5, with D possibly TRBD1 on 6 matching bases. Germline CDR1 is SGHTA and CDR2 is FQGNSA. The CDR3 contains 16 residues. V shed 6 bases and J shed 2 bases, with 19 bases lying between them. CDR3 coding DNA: TGTGCCAGCAGTTCACCGGACGGACAGACACAAGAGACCCAGTACTTC. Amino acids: CASSSPDGQTQETQYF.